The 22 T cell receptor beta chains below all came from one sample that was sequenced in a study of blood T cell repertoires in COVID-19. Repertoires were generated with immunoSEQ multiplex PCR, while TCRdb's copy carries only in-frame clones and drops some. Among about 250,000 clones listed, under 85% were seen once. The sequenced sample was peripheral blood. Receptor source: a woman in her thirties or forties with active or convalescent COVID-19.

The chain has TRBV28 and TRBJ1-6; weak D call: TRBD1 (6 bases). The V end lost 3 bases, the J end lost 9 bases, and 15 bases lay between the germline ends. CDR3 length equals 15 residues. From germline, CDR1 is MDHEN and CDR2 SYDVKM. This CDR3 is CASSFEAGAGSPLHF. The CDR3 coding sequence is TGTGCCAGCAGTTTTGAGGCAGGGGCCGGTTCACCCCTCCACTTT.

CDR3 bases: TGTGCCAGCAGTTCAGGGCGCCACTATGGCTACACCTTC. It is translated as CASSSGRHYGYTF. The chain links TRBV6-5 to TRBJ1-2; maybe TRBD1 (5 bases). Trimming took 4 bases from V and 3 from J, leaving 9 bases between them. The germline V gene has CDR1 MNHEY and CDR2 SVGAGI. The CDR3 covers 13 residues.

The rearrangement joins TRBV6-4 to TRBJ1-5; D possibly corresponds to TRBD1 (5 bases). The ends were cut back, 4 bases at V and 4 bases at J, with 8 bases in the middle. This CDR3 is built from 13 residues. Germline V lookup: CDR1 MRHNA, CDR2 SNTAGT. The CDR3, as DNA: TGTGCCAGCAGTGCCCACAGGAATCAGCCCCAGCATTTT. It yields the protein CASSAHRNQPQHF.

DNA for the CDR3: TGCAGCGTTGTGTCTGCAACTAATGAAAAACTGTTTTTT. This codes for CSVVSATNEKLFF. J is TRBJ1-4 and V is TRBV29-1; D is uncertain. CDR3 length equals 13 residues. The V gene's germline CDR1 is SQVTM and CDR2 ANQGSEA. With 4 bases removed from V and 0 bases from J, the gap between germline ends came to 6 bases.

The V gene is TRBV15, the J gene TRBJ2-5; the match to TRBD2 covers 13 bases. The germline CDR1 and CDR2 sequences are LNHNV and YYDKDF (reference sequence). The CDR3 runs 20 residues. The junction had 11 bases not matched to a gene; V was cut back by 0 bases and J by 1 base. CDR3 DNA sequence: TGTGCCACCAGCAGAGATCGTACTAGCGGGGGGGCACCATTCCAAGAGACCCAGTACTTC. As protein: CATSRDRTSGGAPFQETQYF. Looking up the rest from reference TRBV15 and TRBJ2-5 gives the full variable domain: DAMVIQNPRYQVTQFGKPVTLSCSQTLNHNVMYWYQQKSSQAPKLLFHYYDKDFNNEADTPDNFQSRRPNTSFCFLDIRSPGLGDTAMYLCATSRDRTSGGAPFQETQYFGPGTRLLVL.

This clone was observed at least ten times. J is TRBJ2-2 and V is TRBV9, with 9 bases aligning to TRBD2. The CDR3 has 17 amino acids. The V and J ends lost 4 bases and 7 bases, in that order; junction bases with no gene match: 14. CDR1 and CDR2 from the germline V gene are SGDLS and YYNGEE. The DNA of the CDR3 is TGTGCCAGCAGCCCCCTCCCCGCGGGGGGGGGTGTCGGGGAGCTGTTTTTT. Its translation is CASSPLPAGGGVGELFF.

A note on this clone: Other DNA variants within this sample encode the same CDR3. J is TRBJ2-5 and V is TRBV9; 8 positions agree with TRBD2. The length of the CDR3 is 16 residues. Germline lookup yields CDR1 SGDLS and CDR2 YYNGEE. With 0 bases clipped from V and 5 bases from J, the junction kept 9 bases outside the gene matches. The CDR3 spells CASSVGRGGGRETQYF. Here the CDR3 DNA reads TGTGCCAGCAGCGTAGGACGGGGGGGCGGGCGGGAGACCCAGTACTTC.

The V and J genes are TRBV27 and TRBJ2-3; 8 bases align to TRBD1. Germline V gene lookup returns CDR1 MNHEY and CDR2 SMNVEV (reference sequence). This CDR3 has 14 residues. The ends lost 7 bases at V and 2 bases at J; junction bases unmatched: 5. The CDR3 loop reads CASNRQGTTDTQYF. CDR3 DNA sequence: TGTGCCAGCAACCGACAGGGGACCACAGATACGCAGTATTTT.

The V call is TRBV7-9, the J call TRBJ2-1, with 8 positions matching TRBD2. In germline, CDR1 is SEHNR, CDR2 FQNEAQ (reference sequence). V lost 5 bases to trimming and J lost 9 bases; unmatched junction nucleotides: 12. The CDR3 sequence is 15 residues long. The CDR3: CASSPTGGAVGEQFF. The CDR3, as DNA: TGTGCCAGCAGCCCCACCGGGGGGGCAGTTGGTGAGCAGTTCTTC.

This chain joins TRBV28 and TRBJ1-1; D is unresolved. With 0 bases removed from V and 2 bases from J, the gap between germline ends came to 7 bases. The germline V gene encodes CDR1 MDHEN and CDR2 SYDVKM. The CDR3 contains 14 residues. The CDR3 reads CASSLWEKNTEAFF. The CDR3 region has the DNA TGTGCCAGCAGTTTATGGGAGAAAAACACTGAAGCTTTCTTT.

The J gene is TRBJ2-3, the V gene TRBV6-5; D gene ambiguous. Germline V gives CDR1 MNHEY, CDR2 SVGAGI. The CDR3 extends over 16 amino acids. The germline V and J ends were trimmed by 2 bases and 1 base, with 13 bases remaining between them. The DNA for the CDR3 is TGTGCCAGCAGTTACCCCACTATTCCCGGCACAGATACGCAGTATTTT. This gives the protein CASSYPTIPGTDTQYF.

This sequence joins TRBV2 and TRBJ2-6, with D tentatively TRBD2 (5 bases). The CDR3 extends over 14 amino acids. The V gene's germline CDR1 is SNHLY and CDR2 FYNNEI. V lost 3 bases and J 3 bases, leaving 6 bases between the germline ends. This CDR3 is CASSDGGGANVLTF. DNA for the CDR3: TGTGCCAGCAGTGACGGAGGTGGGGCCAACGTCCTGACTTTC.

The CDR3 coding sequence is TGTGCCAGCAGCGGTGGCGGGGGAACTGGTCCGTATACGCAGTATTTT. Amino acids: CASSGGGGTGPYTQYF. The V and J genes are TRBV7-2 and TRBJ2-3; 7 positions match TRBD2. CDR1 and CDR2 (germline): SGHTA, FQGNSA. The ends lost 5 bases at V and 7 bases at J; junction bases unmatched: 15. The CDR3 consists of 16 residues.

This chain joins TRBV5-1 and TRBJ2-3; D is unresolved. Trimming shortened V by 4 bases and J by 1 base, and 16 bases separated the two germline ends. The germline CDR1 and CDR2 sequences are SGHRS and YFSETQ. This CDR3 has 16 amino acids. The CDR3 nucleotides are TGCGCCAGCAGCGCCCTTACTTCCGCCGGCACAGATACGCAGTATTTT. Residues: CASSALTSAGTDTQYF.

The CDR3 nucleotides are TGTGCCAGCAGACCGGGGAACTCCCCCTACAATGAGCAGTTCTTC. This sequence encodes CASRPGNSPYNEQFF. This sequence joins TRBV28 and TRBJ2-1, with D perhaps TRBD2 (5 bases). Germline V gene sequence: CDR1 MDHEN, CDR2 SYDVKM. Trimming stripped 6 bases from V and 2 bases from J, with 14 bases between. This CDR3 region has 15 residues.

The CDR3 DNA reads TGCGCCAGCAGCCAAGGCTTCACAGGCGGTTACACTGAAGCTTTCTTT. It specifies CASSQGFTGGYTEAFF. This chain connects TRBV4-1 to TRBJ1-1, with a tentative D call TRBD1 (5 bases). The CDR3 has 16 residues. The V gene lost 1 base and the J gene lost 3 bases, with 15 bases spanning the gap. CDR1 is MGHRA and CDR2 is YSYEKL in the germline V gene.

The gene calls are TRBV6-5 and TRBJ1-4, with 8 positions matching TRBD1. Germline V gene lookup returns CDR1 MNHEY and CDR2 SVGAGI. This CDR3 spans 12 amino acids. J was trimmed by 11 bases and V by 5 bases; bases with no gene match: 4. CDR3 DNA: TGTGCCAGCAGTCCGGGACAGGAGAAACTGTTTTTT. Translation: CASSPGQEKLFF.

The rearrangement uses TRBV28 and TRBJ1-6; a possible D gene is TRBD1 (6 bases). Germline V CDR1 and CDR2: MDHEN, SYDVKM. V was shortened by 3 bases and J by 8 bases, with 11 bases between the two germline ends. This CDR3 is 14 amino acids long. CDR3 sequence: CASSLRGPYSPLHF. The CDR3 nucleotides read TGTGCCAGCAGTTTGCGGGGGCCGTATTCACCCCTCCACTTT.

The chain employs TRBV5-5 and TRBJ2-7, with D perhaps matching TRBD2 (5 bases). There are 12 residues in the CDR3. Germline CDR1 and CDR2: SGHKS and YYEKEE (reference sequence). With 0 bases removed from V and 6 bases from J, the gap between germline ends came to 7 bases. This CDR3 is CASSLEGVEQYV. The CDR3 DNA follows: TGTGCCAGCAGCTTGGAGGGAGTCGAGCAGTACGTC.

The chain recombines TRBV30 with TRBJ1-5; TRBD1 might be the D (5 bases). The germline CDR1 and CDR2 sequences are GTSNPN and SVGIG (reference sequence). The CDR3 consists of 15 residues. Trimming took off 4 bases at V and 2 bases at J, with 15 bases between the two ends. In nucleotides, the CDR3 is TGTGCCTGGACCCGCGGGGGATCGGGCAATCAGCCCCAGCATTTT. Its protein is CAWTRGGSGNQPQHF.

V gene TRBV15 combines with J gene TRBJ1-5, with D tentatively TRBD1 (6 bases). V lost 0 bases and J 6 bases, leaving 9 bases between the germline ends. CDR3 size: 14 residues. Germline V CDR1 and CDR2: LNHNV, YYDKDF (reference sequence). The CDR3 reads CATSREQGFQPQHF. The CDR3 coding sequence is TGTGCCACCAGCAGAGAACAGGGATTTCAGCCCCAGCATTTT. Variable domain in full (rest from reference TRBV15 and TRBJ1-5): DAMVIQNPRYQVTQFGKPVTLSCSQTLNHNVMYWYQQKSSQAPKLLFHYYDKDFNNEADTPDNFQSRRPNTSFCFLDIRSPGLGDTAMYLCATSREQGFQPQHFGDGTRLSIL.

The CDR3 sequence: CASSQGRVTGELFF. The CDR3 nucleotides read TGTGCCAGCAGCCAAGGTAGAGTCACCGGGGAGCTGTTTTTT. The chain couples TRBV3-1 (or the pseudogene TRBV3-2) to TRBJ2-2; no reliable D call. There are 14 residues in the CDR3. CDR1 is LGHDT, CDR2 YNNKEL, per germline (reference sequence). Trimming stripped 1 base from V and 4 bases from J, with 7 bases between.